The text below deals with one T cell receptor (beta chain). As yet, its antigen is unknown. Researchers used 5'RACE with constant-segment primers to make TCR alpha and TCR beta cDNA libraries that carry sample barcodes and UMIs. TCRdb re-called the 5' RACE reads through MiXCR, storing one row per CDR3 protein. This sample has fewer than 300,000 distinct CDR3 sequences, with about a sixth found just once. This record comes from a study of T-cell memory formation after mild COVID-19. Whole-study context: Clusters of TCRs were largely donor specific. Findings and limits, study-wide: The appearance of some responding clones in pre-infection memory suggested that cross-reactive memory joined.

The sequencing sample was made of PBMCs or a T cell subset sorted from them (not recorded which). The origin of this receptor is a man between 18 and 29 years old who had mild COVID-19 (a few samples of this study predate the infection). Cell type and time point are not known.

CDR3 nucleotide sequence: TGTGCCAGCTCACAGTCGTCCGGGATGAATCAGCCCCAGCATTTT. Translation: CASSQSSGMNQPQHF. The V and J genes are TRBV18 and TRBJ1-5; D is unclear. CDR3 length equals 15 residues. In germline, CDR1 is KGHSH, CDR2 LQKENI. V was trimmed by 4 bases and J by 4 bases, leaving 14 bases between them.